A single sample is the source of the 8 T cell receptor beta chains below, sequenced in a study of T-cell reconstitution after alpha-beta-depleted transplantation in children. Researchers prepared the TCRbeta library using unique molecular identifiers, the study reports. Using its own MiXCR run on the PCR reads, TCRdb lists one record per CDR3 protein. This table has approximately 290,000 distinct CDR3 sequences, around 10% appearing once. The sequenced sample was peripheral blood, obtained 180 days after TCRalphabeta/CD19-depleted stem cell transplant. Receptors originate from a male patient between 2 and 9 years old who had a stem cell transplant for chronic granulomatous disease, so the T cells may come from the graft donor.

The sample holds many counts of this clonotype. The CDR3 DNA sequence: TGCAGCGCCTCGAGTTCAGGGAGAGAGACCCAGTACTTC. Residues: CSASSSGRETQYF. The J gene is TRBJ2-5, the V gene TRBV29-1; the D gene could be TRBD1 or TRBD2 (5 bases each). Trimming took off 7 bases at V and 4 bases at J, with 16 bases between the two ends. Germline CDR1 is SQVTM and CDR2 is ANQGSEA. The CDR3 covers 13 residues.

This clonotype was observed at least ten times. The V gene is TRBV20-1, the J gene TRBJ2-5, with D perhaps matching TRBD1 (5 bases). The V gene lost 3 bases and the J gene lost 2 bases, with 10 bases spanning the gap. This CDR3 is 13 amino acids long. Germline V CDR1 and CDR2: DFQATT, SNEGSKA (reference sequence). Here the CDR3 DNA reads TGCAGTGCTAGTGGAGACAGACAAGAGACCCAGTACTTC. Amino acid sequence: CSASGDRQETQYF.

This clonotype was recorded many times. The chain carries TRBV12-3 or TRBV12-4 and TRBJ1-5; 8 bases agree with TRBD1. This CDR3 region has 15 residues. V shed 5 bases and J 0 bases; nucleotides not matched to a gene: 3. For the CDR3, the DNA is TGTGCCAGCAGTCGGACAGGGAATAGCAATCAGCCCCAGCATTTT. Translated: CASSRTGNSNQPQHF.

This clonotype appeared many times. The chain uses TRBV20-1 and TRBJ2-2; 7 positions match TRBD2. The germline V gene has CDR1 DFQATT and CDR2 SNEGSKA (reference sequence). The CDR3 runs to 13 residues. Trimming removed 2 bases from V and 7 bases from J; junction bases left unmatched: 4. As DNA, the CDR3 is TGCAGTGCTAGACAGGGAGGGGTCGGGGAGCTGTTTTTT. Its translation: CSARQGGVGELFF.

This clonotype occurred many times. This rearrangement joins TRBV29-1 to TRBJ2-3; 13 nucleotides match TRBD2. The CDR3 sequence is 16 residues long. Germline CDR1 is SQVTM and CDR2 is ANQGSEA. With V trimmed by 8 bases and J by 1 base, 9 bases remained unmatched. CDR3 loop: CSFRLAGGLRTDTQYF. Here the CDR3 DNA reads TGCAGCTTCCGACTAGCGGGGGGCCTACGCACAGATACGCAGTATTTT.

The chain has TRBV7-9 and TRBJ2-5, with a tentative D call TRBD2 (5 bases). This CDR3 is built from 15 residues. CDR1 and CDR2 (germline): SEHNR, FQNEAQ (reference sequence). V dropped 8 bases and J dropped 0 bases, with 16 bases sitting between them. CDR3 nucleotide sequence: TGTGCCAGCGAAATTATCGTAGCGTACCAAGAGACCCAGTACTTC. It is translated as CASEIIVAYQETQYF.

In this sample, this clonotype turned up many times. This chain connects TRBV10-1 to TRBJ2-3, with D perhaps matching TRBD2 (6 bases). The CDR3 extends over 17 amino acids. V lost 0 bases, J lost 0 bases, and 13 bases lay in between. Germline V CDR1 and CDR2: WNHNN, SYGVQD (reference sequence). The CDR3: CASSESTVAGSTDTQYF. The CDR3 DNA reads as TGCGCCAGCAGTGAGTCGACGGTGGCGGGGAGCACAGATACGCAGTATTTT.

The chain is built from TRBV6-5 and TRBJ2-3, with 9 nucleotides matching TRBD2. This CDR3 has 15 residues. Per germline, CDR1 MNHEY and CDR2 SVGAGI. Trimming cost V 2 bases and J 5 bases; bases outside gene matches: 5. The CDR3 coding sequence is TGTGCCAGCAGTTACGTCGGACTAGCGTTAGATACGCAGTATTTT. Amino acid sequence: CASSYVGLALDTQYF.